The present entry profiles one TCR beta chain with its context. The target antigen is unknown. Germline V gene lookup returns CDR1 LNHDA and CDR2 SQIVND (reference sequence). The CDR3 is made up of 14 amino acids. J lost 4 bases, V lost 8 bases, and 3 bases had no gene match. One entry per CDR3 protein, called by TCRdb with MiXCR from the reads. Of roughly 60,000 distinct CDR3 sequences listed, around 34% were seen once; the top ten hold 65% to 80%. These data belong to a study of T cell repertoires in cytomegalovirus infection. Across the study: TCR beta signatures that were public indicated CMV infection and matching HLA type.

Whole-study results and caveats: Cumulated frequencies of public TCR beta families served to identify carriers of CMV plus the relevant HLA. Dominant in the ex vivo response were TCR beta clonotypes restricted by HLA-C and specific for CMV.

Sequenced sample: PBMCs, sequenced either directly or after in vitro stimulation (not recorded which). The chain has TRBV19 and TRBJ2-1; the match to TRBD2 covers 12 bases. The receptor comes from a human donor in good health (CMV status not recorded). Some clones in this sample may be carry-over from other donors' samples. The CDR3 loop is CASGLAGGYNEQFF. CDR3 nucleotides: TGTGCCAGTGGCCTAGCGGGAGGGTACAATGAGCAGTTCTTC.